The next 21 T cell receptor beta chains were all read from a single sample in a study of shared clonotypes between healthy human individuals. Profiling relied on immunoSEQ multiplex PCR, and the TCRdb table lists in-frame clones only, not all of them. The sample has some 580,000 clones, around 97% seen once. Material: naive CD4+ T cells sorted from blood. Subset indicated: CD45RA+ positively selected. These receptors were taken from a woman in her 30s in good health.

This sequence joins TRBV25-1 and TRBJ2-3, with D perhaps assigned TRBD1 or TRBD2 (5 bases each). The ends were cut back, 4 bases at V and 8 bases at J, with 10 bases in the middle. Germline CDR1 is MGHDK and CDR2 is SYGVNS. This CDR3 has 12 amino acids. The CDR3 reads CASSVGAGTQYF. The CDR3 DNA sequence: TGTGCCAGCAGTGTCGGGGCTGGTACGCAGTATTTT.

The chain joins TRBV10-3 to TRBJ1-1; D uncertain. The CDR3 sequence is 14 residues long. The V end was cut by 4 bases, the J end by 1 base, with 10 bases between. Germline V gene lookup returns CDR1 ENHRY and CDR2 SYGVKD. The CDR3 DNA sequence: TGTGCCATCAGTGGGTCTCGAGAGAACACTGAAGCTTTCTTT. Protein sequence: CAISGSRENTEAFF.

The chain carries TRBV7-9 and TRBJ1-1, with D hard to call. V lost 1 base to trimming and J lost 3 bases, with 6 bases between them. CDR3 length: 13 residues. Germline V CDR1 and CDR2: SEHNR, FQNEAQ (reference sequence). The CDR3 region is CASSLDRHTEAFF. CDR3 coding DNA: TGTGCCAGCAGCTTAGACAGACACACTGAAGCTTTCTTT.

This chain links TRBV5-5 with TRBJ2-2; 8 positions agree with TRBD2. CDR3 length: 17 residues. The germline V gene encodes CDR1 SGHKS and CDR2 YYEKEE (reference sequence). With V trimmed by 0 bases and J by 7 bases, 11 bases remained unmatched. The CDR3 nucleotides read TGTGCCAGCAGCTTGGGTACGGGAGGGCCTAGGAGCGGGGAGCTGTTTTTT. Protein: CASSLGTGGPRSGELFF.

The chain couples TRBV2 to TRBJ2-3; D is possibly TRBD2 (5 bases). Trimming removed 4 bases at V and 1 base at J, with 12 bases between. This CDR3 has 15 residues. CDR1 SNHLY and CDR2 FYNNEI come from the germline V gene. The CDR3 reads CASSGRVLGTDTQYF. The CDR3, as DNA: TGTGCCAGCAGTGGGCGGGTCCTTGGCACAGATACGCAGTATTTT.

The gene calls are TRBV5-4 and TRBJ2-1, with 8 bases identical to TRBD2. The germline CDR1 and CDR2 sequences are SGHNT and YYREEE (reference sequence). V lost 6 bases to trimming and J lost 14 bases; unmatched junction nucleotides: 16. This CDR3 is 14 amino acids long. This CDR3 is CASTNKSGSRGEFF. In DNA form, the CDR3 reads TGTGCCAGCACCAACAAGAGCGGGAGCCGTGGTGAGTTCTTC.

The chain's CDR3 is CASRPDINYGYTF. The CDR3 bases are TGCGCCAGCAGACCCGACATAAACTATGGCTACACCTTC. V usage is TRBV5-1 and J usage is TRBJ1-2; D not certain. V lost 5 bases to trimming and J lost 2 bases, with 10 bases between them. The CDR3 extends over 13 amino acids. CDR1 is SGHRS, CDR2 YFSETQ, per germline.

This clone was observed a single time. CDR3: CASRPAGETNQPQHF. The DNA of the CDR3 is TGTGCCAGCAGACCCGCCGGGGAGACCAATCAGCCCCAGCATTTT. The chain combines TRBV28 with TRBJ1-5, with D unclear. CDR1 and CDR2 (germline): MDHEN, SYDVKM. CDR3 size: 15 residues. V was clipped by 6 bases and J by 3 bases, with 15 bases between them.

The rearrangement joins TRBV5-5 to TRBJ2-7; no reliable D call. The V gene lost 4 bases and the J gene lost 5 bases, with 7 bases spanning the gap. This CDR3 comprises 11 residues. In germline, CDR1 is SGHKS, CDR2 YYEKEE (reference sequence). The chain's CDR3 is CASSTPHEQYF. CDR3 DNA: TGTGCCAGCAGCACCCCCCACGAGCAGTACTTC. The entire variable domain, with the rest obtained from reference TRBV5-5 and TRBJ2-7, is as follows: DAGVTQSPTHLIKTRGQQVTLRCSPISGHKSVSWYQQVLGQGPQFIFQYYEKEERGRGNFPDRFSARQFPNYSSELNVNALLLGDSALYLCASSTPHEQYFGPGTRLTVT.

This sequence joins TRBV28 and TRBJ2-2; 14 bases are shared with TRBD2. There are 17 residues in the CDR3. Germline trimming cut 2 bases from V and 7 bases from J; bases unmatched to any gene: 6. Germline CDR1 MDHEN, CDR2 SYDVKM. CDR3 DNA sequence: TGTGCCAGCAGTTTACCTGGGACTAGCGGGAGTCACGGGGAGCTGTTTTTT. As protein: CASSLPGTSGSHGELFF.

Here the CDR3 DNA reads TGCGCCAGCCGCCAACTAGCGGGAGTTATCGGGGAGCTGTTTTTT. Amino acids: CASRQLAGVIGELFF. The chain joins TRBV5-1 to TRBJ2-2; TRBD2 matches 11 bases. Germline V CDR1 and CDR2: SGHRS, YFSETQ. CDR3 length equals 15 residues. V shed 7 bases, J shed 7 bases, and the junction held 9 bases outside the gene matches.

The genes are TRBV5-4 and TRBJ2-2; TRBD2 aligns across 12 bases. The V segment lost 3 bases and the J segment 8 bases; nucleotides outside the gene matches: 8. The CDR3 has 16 amino acids. CDR1 SGHNT and CDR2 YYREEE come from the germline V gene (reference sequence). In DNA form, the CDR3 reads TGTGCCAGCAGCTGGACTAGCGGGAAAGCCGGGGGGGAGCTGTTTTTT. It translates to CASSWTSGKAGGELFF. The full variable domain, rest sourced from reference TRBV5-4 and TRBJ2-2, is ETGVTQSPTHLIKTRGQQVTLRCSSQSGHNTVSWYQQALGQGPQFIFQYYREEENGRGNFPPRFSGLQFPNYSSELNVNALELDDSALYLCASSWTSGKAGGELFFGEGSRLTVL.

Turning to this clone: The sample contains more than one DNA sequence encoding this CDR3. The gene calls are TRBV7-3 and TRBJ2-5; no firm D call. The V end was cut by 2 bases, the J end by 2 bases, with 6 bases between. Per germline, CDR1 SGHTA and CDR2 FQGTGA. This CDR3 region has 13 residues. This chain's CDR3 is CASSLSRQETQYF. Written as DNA, the CDR3 is TGTGCCAGCAGCTTATCCAGGCAAGAGACCCAGTACTTC.

This rearrangement joins TRBV19 to TRBJ2-7; TRBD2 agrees at 7 bases. Germline-derived CDR1 and CDR2 are LNHDA and SQIVND (reference sequence). The V gene end was trimmed by 5 bases and the J gene end by 6 bases; junction bases not matched to a gene: 13. The CDR3 has 15 residues. CDR3 amino acids: CASSSAGVPPVEQYF. The DNA of the CDR3 is TGTGCCAGTAGTTCCGCGGGAGTACCCCCCGTCGAGCAGTACTTC.

V usage is TRBV27 and J usage is TRBJ2-5, with 7 nucleotides matching TRBD1. The DNA end is a closer match to TRBJ2-7, so the J assignment may be wrong. This CDR3 is 14 amino acids long. Germline-derived CDR1 and CDR2 are MNHEY and SMNVEV (reference sequence). This CDR3 reads CASSPRTGLSEQYF. CDR3 nucleotides: TGTGCCAGCAGTCCCCGGACAGGCTTAAGCGAGCAGTACTTC.

This clone appeared a few times. This sequence joins TRBV5-1 and TRBJ2-7, with 7 positions matching TRBD1. The germline gives CDR1 SGHRS, CDR2 YFSETQ. This CDR3 region has 16 residues. Trimming at V came to 3 bases and at J to 3 bases, leaving 12 bases not matched to a gene. The CDR3 region is CASSSPTGSGSYEQYF. The DNA for the CDR3 is TGCGCCAGCAGCTCACCGACAGGGAGTGGGAGCTACGAGCAGTACTTC.

J is TRBJ2-7 and V is TRBV18, with 8 bases identical to TRBD1. The CDR3 has 18 residues. V lost 3 bases, J lost 3 bases, and 16 bases stayed unmatched. Germline V gene sequence: CDR1 KGHSH, CDR2 LQKENI. The CDR3 sequence: CASSPNSYPGTGIYEQYF. The CDR3 DNA reads as TGTGCCAGCTCACCTAACTCCTACCCCGGGACAGGAATCTACGAGCAGTACTTC.

The CDR3 region is CASSLGLSDPTYEQYF. CDR3 bases: TGTGCCAGCAGCTTAGGTCTGTCAGACCCGACCTACGAGCAGTACTTC. The gene calls are TRBV11-2 and TRBJ2-7; D remains unclear. This CDR3 has 16 residues. From germline, CDR1 is SGHAT and CDR2 FQNNGV. V dropped 1 base and J dropped 2 bases, with 15 bases sitting between them.

The chain carries TRBV7-9 and TRBJ2-5, with D perhaps TRBD1 (6 bases). CDR1 and CDR2 (germline): SEHNR, FQNEAQ (reference sequence). V was clipped by 2 bases and J by 2 bases, with 12 bases between them. This CDR3 comprises 15 residues. CDR3 DNA sequence: TGTGCCAGCAGCTTACTAGGCCAGGGGCAAGAGACCCAGTACTTC. Its translation: CASSLLGQGQETQYF. Based on the CDR3 plus reference TRBV7-9 and TRBJ2-5, the full variable domain is DTGVSQNPRHKITKRGQNVTFRCDPISEHNRLYWYRQTLGQGPEFLTYFQNEAQLEKSRLLSDRFSAERPKGSFSTLEIQRTEQGDSAMYLCASSLLGQGQETQYFGPGTRLLVL.

The genes are TRBV5-3 and TRBJ1-1, with TRBD1 identical over 8 bases. TRBV5-3 is assigned to the ORF class and has an uncertain function. With V trimmed by 1 base and J by 3 bases, 8 bases remained unmatched. The CDR3 extends over 16 amino acids. The CDR3 nucleotides are TGTGCCAGAAGCTTGTCCAGGGGGCGCGCGGACACTGAAGCTTTCTTT. Residues: CARSLSRGRADTEAFF.

J is TRBJ1-5 and V is TRBV7-8, with D uncertain. Between the trimmed V and J ends, which lost 1 base and 6 bases, there was a span of 4 bases. This CDR3 comprises 12 residues. Germline V gives CDR1 SGHVS, CDR2 FQNEAQ. The CDR3 coding sequence is TGTGCCAGCAGCTTAGGGGGTCAGCCCCAGCATTTT. Translation: CASSLGGQPQHF.